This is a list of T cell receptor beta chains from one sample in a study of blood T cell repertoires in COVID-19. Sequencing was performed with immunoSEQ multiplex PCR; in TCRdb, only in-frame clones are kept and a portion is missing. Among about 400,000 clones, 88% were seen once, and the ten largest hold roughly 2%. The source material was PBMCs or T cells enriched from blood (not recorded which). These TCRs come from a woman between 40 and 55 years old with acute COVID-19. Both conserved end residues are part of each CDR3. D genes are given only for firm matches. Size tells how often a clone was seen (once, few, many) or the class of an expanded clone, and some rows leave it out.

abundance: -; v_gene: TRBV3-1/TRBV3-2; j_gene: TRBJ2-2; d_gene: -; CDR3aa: CASKSRGAGTGELFF; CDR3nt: TGTGCCAGCAAATCTCGGGGGGCAGGCACCGGGGAGCTGTTTTTT
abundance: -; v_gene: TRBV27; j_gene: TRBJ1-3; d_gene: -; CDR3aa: CASSLAALGNTIYF; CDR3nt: TGTGCCAGCAGTCTTGCGGCCCTAGGAAACACCATATATTTT
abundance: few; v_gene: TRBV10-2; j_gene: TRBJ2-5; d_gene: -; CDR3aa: CASRPRLGTGFRQETQYF; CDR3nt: TGCGCCAGCAGGCCCCGATTGGGTACAGGATTCCGCCAAGAGACCCAGTACTTC
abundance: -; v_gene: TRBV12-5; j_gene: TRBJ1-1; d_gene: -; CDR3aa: CASGLGGSTEAFF; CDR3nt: TGTGCTAGTGGTTTGGGAGGGAGCACTGAAGCTTTCTTT
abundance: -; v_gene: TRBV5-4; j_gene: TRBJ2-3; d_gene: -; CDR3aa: CASSLSGTDTQYF; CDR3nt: TGTGCCAGCAGCTTGTCTGGCACAGATACGCAGTATTTT
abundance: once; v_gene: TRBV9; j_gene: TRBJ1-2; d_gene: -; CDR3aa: CASSVDPEGPTGYGYTF; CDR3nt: TGTGCCAGCAGCGTAGACCCGGAGGGCCCGACGGGCTATGGCTACACCTTC
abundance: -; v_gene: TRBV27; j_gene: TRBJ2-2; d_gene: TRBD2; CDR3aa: CASSITGGGTGELFF; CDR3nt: TGTGCCAGCAGTATTACGGGGGGAGGCACCGGGGAGCTGTTTTTT
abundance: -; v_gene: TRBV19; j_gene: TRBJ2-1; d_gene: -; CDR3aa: CASSRGVFYNEQFF; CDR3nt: TGTGCCAGTAGTAGGGGCGTATTCTACAATGAGCAGTTCTTC
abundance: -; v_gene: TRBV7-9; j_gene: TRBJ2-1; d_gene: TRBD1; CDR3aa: CASSQRRDSSNEQFF; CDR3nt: TGTGCCAGCAGTCAACGCCGGGACAGCTCCAATGAGCAGTTCTTC
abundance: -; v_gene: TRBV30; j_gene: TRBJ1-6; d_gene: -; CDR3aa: CAWSVRGEFDNSPLHF; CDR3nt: TGTGCCTGGAGTGTACGCGGGGAATTCGATAATTCACCCCTCCACTTT
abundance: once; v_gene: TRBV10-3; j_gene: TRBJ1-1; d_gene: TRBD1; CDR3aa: CAISGGTGERPEAFF; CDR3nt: TGTGCCATCAGTGGGGGGACAGGGGAAAGACCTGAAGCTTTCTTT
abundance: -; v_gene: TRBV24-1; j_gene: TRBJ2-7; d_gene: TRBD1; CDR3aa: CATSEGQGSRYEQYF; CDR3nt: TGTGCCACCAGTGAAGGACAGGGGTCAAGGTACGAGCAGTACTTC
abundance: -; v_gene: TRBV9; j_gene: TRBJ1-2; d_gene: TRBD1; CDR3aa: CASSPRQGAGYGYTF; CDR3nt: TGTGCCAGCAGCCCTCGACAGGGGGCCGGCTATGGCTACACCTTC
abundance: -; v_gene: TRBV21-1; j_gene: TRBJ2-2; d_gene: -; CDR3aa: CASSKVGGRGTNTGELFF; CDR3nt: TGTGCCAGCAGCAAAGTAGGCGGGAGGGGAACGAACACCGGGGAGCTGTTTTTT
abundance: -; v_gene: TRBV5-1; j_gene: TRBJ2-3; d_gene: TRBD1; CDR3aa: CASSPARGSTDTQYF; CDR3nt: TGCGCCAGCAGCCCAGCCAGGGGGAGCACAGATACGCAGTATTTT
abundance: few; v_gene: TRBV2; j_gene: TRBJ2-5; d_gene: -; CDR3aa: CASSREIQETQYF; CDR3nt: TGTGCCAGCAGTAGGGAGATACAAGAGACCCAGTACTTC
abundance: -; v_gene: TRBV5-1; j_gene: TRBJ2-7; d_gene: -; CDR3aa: CASSLAAGGYEQYF; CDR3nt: TGCGCCAGCAGCTTGGCCGCAGGGGGGTACGAGCAGTACTTC
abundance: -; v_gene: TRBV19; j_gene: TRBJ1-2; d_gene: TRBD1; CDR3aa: CASEGTGESGYTF; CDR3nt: TGTGCCAGCGAAGGGACAGGGGAAAGTGGCTACACCTTC
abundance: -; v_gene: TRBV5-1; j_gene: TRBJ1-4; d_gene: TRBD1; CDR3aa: CASSPGTGQNEKLFF; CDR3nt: TGCGCCAGCAGCCCAGGGACAGGGCAGAATGAAAAACTGTTTTTT
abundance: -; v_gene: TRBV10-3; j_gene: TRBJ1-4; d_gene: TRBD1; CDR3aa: CAISEQGAEEKLFF; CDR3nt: TGTGCCATCAGTGAACAGGGGGCAGAGGAAAAACTGTTTTTT
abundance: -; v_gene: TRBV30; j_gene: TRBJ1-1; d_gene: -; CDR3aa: CAWSRQVGTEAFF; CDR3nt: TGTGCCTGGAGTCGACAGGTCGGCACTGAAGCTTTCTTT
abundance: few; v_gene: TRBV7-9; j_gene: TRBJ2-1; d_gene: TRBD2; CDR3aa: CASSLVLAGALLIQNEQFF; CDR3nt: TGTGCCAGCAGCTTAGTACTAGCGGGGGCCTTATTGATTCAGAATGAGCAGTTCTTC
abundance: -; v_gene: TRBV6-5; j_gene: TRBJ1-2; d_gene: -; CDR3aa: CASSYGPGTGYTF; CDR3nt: TGTGCCAGCAGTTACGGGCCAGGAACTGGCTACACCTTC
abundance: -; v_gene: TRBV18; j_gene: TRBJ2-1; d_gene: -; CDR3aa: CASSPPNRDGRYNEQFF; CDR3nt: TGTGCCAGCTCACCACCGAACCGGGATGGACGATATAATGAGCAGTTCTTC